Listed below are T cell receptor beta chains from one sample, sequenced in a study of T-cell memory formation after mild COVID-19. TCRdb independently ran MiXCR on the 5' RACE reads; one entry per CDR3 protein. The table shows some 410,000 distinct CDR3 sequences, with under 25% occurring only once. The specimen sequenced was PBMCs or a T cell subset sorted from them (not recorded which). The receptors originated from an adult woman who had mild COVID-19 (a few samples of this study predate the infection). Cell type and time point are not known. Both conserved end residues are part of each CDR3. The D gene is left open where the match is weak. Some rows have no size entry. The others give once, few or many, or a class for an expanded clone.

12	TRBV3-1	NA	NA	TRBJ2-1	TGTGCCAGCAGCCCGCGGACTACTCAGCAGTTCTTC	CASSPRTTQQFF
18	TRBV11-2	NA	NA	TRBJ1-2	TGTGCCAGCAGCGATAAGTTCTCGGAGGGACCACCCAACTATGGCTACACCTTC	CASSDKFSEGPPNYGYTF
13	TRBV7-2	NA	TRBD2	TRBJ2-7	TGTGCCAGCAGCTTAGCGGCGGGAGCCGAGCAGTACTTC	CASSLAAGAEQYF
15	TRBV2	NA	TRBD2	TRBJ2-7	TGTGCCAGCAGACACCGTGGAAGCGGGAGCTACGAGCAGTACTTC	CASRHRGSGSYEQYF
16	TRBV7-2	NA	TRBD2	TRBJ2-3	TGTGCCAGCAGCTTAAAGTTAGCGGGAGGATCAGATACGCAGTATTTT	CASSLKLAGGSDTQYF
16	TRBV9	NA	TRBD2	TRBJ2-1	TGTGCCAGCAGCTTAGGCGGGAGCGCCTCCTACAATGAGCAGTTCTTC	CASSLGGSASYNEQFF
14	TRBV12-3/TRBV12-4	few	TRBD1	TRBJ2-7	TGTGCCAGCAGTACAGGGGTTATAGGGGGAGAGCAGTACTTC	CASSTGVIGGEQYF
11	TRBV28	NA	NA	TRBJ1-5	TGTGCCAGCAGGGGAGACCAGCCCCAGCATTTT	CASRGDQPQHF
14	TRBV6-5	NA	NA	TRBJ2-7	TGTGCCAGCTGGAGGGCAGGGAGCTCCTACGAGCAGTACTTC	CASWRAGSSYEQYF
15	TRBV18	NA	NA	TRBJ2-7	TGTGCCAGCTCACCACAGGGGAGCGGCTCCTACGAGCAGTACTTC	CASSPQGSGSYEQYF
15	TRBV5-1	NA	NA	TRBJ2-6	TGCGCCAGCAGCTTGGTTCTCTCTGGGGCCAACGTCCTGACTTTC	CASSLVLSGANVLTF
17	TRBV30	NA	TRBD1	TRBJ1-1	TGTGCCTGGAGTGTACTTGGGACAGGGAGCTCGTACACTGAAGCTTTCTTT	CAWSVLGTGSSYTEAFF
15	TRBV28	NA	NA	TRBJ1-5	TGTGCCAGCAACCCGTGGGGGGAGGGCAATCAGCCCCAGCATTTT	CASNPWGEGNQPQHF
15	TRBV2	NA	TRBD1	TRBJ2-1	TGTGCCAGCAGTGAACCGGGACAGGGGGACAATGAGCAGTTCTTC	CASSEPGQGDNEQFF
15	TRBV3-1	NA	TRBD2	TRBJ2-1	TGTGCCAGCAGTCCCGGGACCAGCGGGAGTCGAGAGCAGTTCTTC	CASSPGTSGSREQFF
13	TRBV7-2	NA	NA	TRBJ1-2	TGTGCCAGCAGCTTAGCACAGGGCGTCGGCTACACCTTC	CASSLAQGVGYTF
14	TRBV2	NA	NA	TRBJ1-1	TGTGCCAGCAGCATGAAAGGGGGGATTACTGAAGCTTTCTTT	CASSMKGGITEAFF
14	TRBV27	NA	NA	TRBJ1-1	TGTGCCAGCAGTCCGCAACCGGAGGACACTGAAGCTTTCTTT	CASSPQPEDTEAFF
15	TRBV12-3/TRBV12-4	NA	TRBD2	TRBJ2-4	TGTGCCAGCACCTCCGGGGGGACGGCCAAAAACATTCAGTACTTC	CASTSGGTAKNIQYF
11	TRBV29-1	NA	NA	TRBJ1-1	TGCAGCGCAGCGTCGAACACTGAAGCTTTCTTT	CSAASNTEAFF
14	TRBV6-5	few	TRBD2	TRBJ2-3	TGTGCCAGCAGTCAGCGGGAAGTCACAGATACGCAGTATTTT	CASSQREVTDTQYF
14	TRBV6-2/TRBV6-3	NA	TRBD1	TRBJ2-7	TGTGCCAGCAGTCTAACAGGGGGCTGGGACGAGCAGTACTTC	CASSLTGGWDEQYF
15	TRBV7-9	NA	TRBD2	TRBJ2-5	TGTGCCAGCAGCTTATTGGGAGGGGCAGGAGAGACCCAGTACTTC	CASSLLGGAGETQYF
15	TRBV2	NA	NA	TRBJ1-2	TGTGCCAGCAGTGAATACGGGGAAGGAAGCTGGGGCTACACCTTC	CASSEYGEGSWGYTF
17	TRBV18	NA	NA	TRBJ2-1	TGTGCCAGCTCTCTCTCTTCGGGAGACCGCTCCTACAATGAGCAGTTCTTC	CASSLSSGDRSYNEQFF
15	TRBV5-1	NA	TRBD1	TRBJ1-1	TGCGCCAGCAGCCCGGGACAGGGAGGGAACACTGAAGCTTTCTTT	CASSPGQGGNTEAFF
15	TRBV7-2	few	NA	TRBJ2-1	TGTGCCAGCAGCAGGCAGGGAAGCTCCTACAATGAGCAGTTCTTC	CASSRQGSSYNEQFF
11	TRBV2	NA	NA	TRBJ2-1	TGTGCCAGCAGCCCGGTGGTTGAGCAGTTCTTC	CASSPVVEQFF
17	TRBV7-9	once	NA	TRBJ2-7	TGTGCCAGCAGCTTAGTAACTTCACCCCCCCTTTCCTACGAGCAGTACTTC	CASSLVTSPPLSYEQYF
14	TRBV6-2/TRBV6-3	few	NA	TRBJ1-5	TGTGCCAGCGAAGAAACAGGCGTTAATCAGCCCCAGCATTTT	CASEETGVNQPQHF